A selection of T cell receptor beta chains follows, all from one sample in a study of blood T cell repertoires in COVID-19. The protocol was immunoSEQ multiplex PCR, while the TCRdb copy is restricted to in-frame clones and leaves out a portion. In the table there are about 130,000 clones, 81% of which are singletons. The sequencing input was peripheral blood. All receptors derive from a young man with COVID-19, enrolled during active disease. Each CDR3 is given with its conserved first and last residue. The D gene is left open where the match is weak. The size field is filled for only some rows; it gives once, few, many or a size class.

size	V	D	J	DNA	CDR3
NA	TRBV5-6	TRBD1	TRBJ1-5	TGTGCCAGCAGCTTTGGGACAGGGGAAGGCAATCAGCCCCAGCATTTT	CASSFGTGEGNQPQHF
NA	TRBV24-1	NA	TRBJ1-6	TGTGCCACCAGTGAAGCGTTTAATTCACCCCTCCACTTT	CATSEAFNSPLHF
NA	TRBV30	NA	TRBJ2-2	TGTGCCTGGAGTTGGCCTAACACCGGGGAGCTGTTTTTT	CAWSWPNTGELFF
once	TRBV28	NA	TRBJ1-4	TGTGCCAGCAGTCCACAGGGTGCCCTTAATGAAAAACTGTTTTTT	CASSPQGALNEKLFF
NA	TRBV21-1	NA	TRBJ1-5	TGTGCCAGCAGCAAAGCTACTCTATTTGAGTTCAGGGATAGCAATCAGCCCCAGCATTTT	CASSKATLFEFRDSNQPQHF
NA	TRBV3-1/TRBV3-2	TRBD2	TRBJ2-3	TGTGCCAGCAGCCAAGACTCGCTAGCGGGAGCACAGTATTTT	CASSQDSLAGAQYF
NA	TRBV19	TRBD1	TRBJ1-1	TGTGCCAGTAGTAGCCGGGACAGGGTGTCTGAAGCTTTCTTT	CASSSRDRVSEAFF
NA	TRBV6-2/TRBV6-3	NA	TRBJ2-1	TGTGCCAGCAGTTACCGGGGGTTAGGCAATGAGCAGTTCTTC	CASSYRGLGNEQFF
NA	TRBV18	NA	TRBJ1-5	TGTGCCAGCTCACCAAGGAGGGACAATCAGCCCCAGCATTTT	CASSPRRDNQPQHF
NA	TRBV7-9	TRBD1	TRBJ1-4	TGTGCCAGCGGGGCGACAGGGGCTAATGAAAAACTGTTTTTT	CASGATGANEKLFF
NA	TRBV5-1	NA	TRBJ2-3	TGCGCCACCAGCCCGACCCTAGCGACGGGCACAGATACGCAGTATTTT	CATSPTLATGTDTQYF
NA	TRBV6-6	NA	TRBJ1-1	TGTGCCAGCAGCTCGCCCGGGACACTGAACACTGAAGCTTTCTTT	CASSSPGTLNTEAFF
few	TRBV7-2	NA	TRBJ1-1	TGTGCCAGCAGCCCGAATGCACAGAACACTGAAGCTTTCTTT	CASSPNAQNTEAFF
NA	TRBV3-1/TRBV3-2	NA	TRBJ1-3	TGTGCCAGCAACCAAGGGACTATCGGCACCATATATTTT	CASNQGTIGTIYF
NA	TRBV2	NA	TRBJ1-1	TGTGCCAGCAGTGATCCGGTAGACAGGTCGGTGAACACTGAAGCTTTCTTT	CASSDPVDRSVNTEAFF
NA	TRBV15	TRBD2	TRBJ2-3	TGTGCCACCAACCCGGGACTAGAGACCACAGATACGCAGTATTTT	CATNPGLETTDTQYF
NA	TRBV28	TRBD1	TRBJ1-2	TGTGCCAGCAGTTTAAGCTCATATCAGGGACAGGGCGCTGGCTATGGCTACACCTTC	CASSLSSYQGQGAGYGYTF
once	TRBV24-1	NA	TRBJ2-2	TGTGCCACCAGTCCGATACAGGGAAAAACCGGGGAGCTGTTTTTT	CATSPIQGKTGELFF
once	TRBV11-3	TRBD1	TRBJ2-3	TGTGCCAGCAGCTTAGGGGACAGGGACCTAGATACGCAGTATTTT	CASSLGDRDLDTQYF
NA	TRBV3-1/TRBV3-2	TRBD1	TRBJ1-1	TGTGCCAGCAGTTATCGTACAGGGGTGAACACTGAAGCTTTCTTT	CASSYRTGVNTEAFF
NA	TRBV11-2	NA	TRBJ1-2	TGTGCCAGCAGCTTAGTCGGGGTGACGGGCTACACCTTC	CASSLVGVTGYTF
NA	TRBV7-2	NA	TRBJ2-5	TGTGCCAGCAGCTTAGCCCCGGCCAGGCAAGAGACCCAGTACTTC	CASSLAPARQETQYF
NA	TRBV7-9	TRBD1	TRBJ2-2	TGTGCCAGCAGCAGGACAGGGGGATACACCGGGGAGCTGTTTTTT	CASSRTGGYTGELFF
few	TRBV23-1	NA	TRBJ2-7	TGCGCCAGCAGTCTTGCCGGGTCCCCGTATTTCTACGAGCAGTACTTC	CASSLAGSPYFYEQYF
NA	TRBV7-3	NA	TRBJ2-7	TGTGCCAGCAGCCCCTATCCCGGACAGCAGCAGTACTTC	CASSPYPGQQQYF
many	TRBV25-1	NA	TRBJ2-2	TGTGCCAGCAGTGAGTTTTCCTTGAGCAGCGCGAACACCGGGGAGCTGTTTTTT	CASSEFSLSSANTGELFF